This TCR beta chain was identified in a study of blood T cell repertoires in COVID-19. Study in general: Some COVID-19 samples were acute and others convalescent; all came from the United States, Italy and Spain. T cells, B-cell-depleted T cells, or PBMCs supplied cDNA or gDNA.

Methods used by the authors: Scientists estimated how many nucleated cells there were by amplifying reference gene primers. Only in-frame clones appear in the TCRdb table, and some are missing; sequencing was by immunoSEQ multiplex PCR. That table gives V, J and clone size, and the DNA gave D and trimming. The top ten hold around 9.9% of the sample, which has roughly 150,000 clones, 75% to 90% seen once. The length of the CDR3 is 15 residues. With V trimmed by 5 bases and J by 4 bases, 7 bases remained unmatched. Germline assignment: CDR1 SEHNR and CDR2 FQNEAQ (reference sequence). Sequenced: peripheral blood. This clonotype originated in a human donor in a cohort sampled during active COVID-19. V usage is TRBV7-9 and J usage is TRBJ2-1; TRBD2 aligns across 8 bases. The CDR3 sequence: CASSPVVAGYNEQFF. The CDR3, as DNA: TGTGCCAGCAGCCCTGTGGTAGCGGGATACAATGAGCAGTTCTTC.